Presented here are 25 T cell receptor beta chains from one specimen sequenced in a study of response to subunit inactivated influenza vaccine. TCRdb used MiXCR to reprocess the RT-PCR reads, holding one entry per CDR3 protein. The sample consists of about 480,000 distinct CDR3 sequences, approximately 10% of them appearing once. This sample comprised PBMCs from blood, obtained 45 days after vaccination. The receptors here all came from a man aged 45-65 years who received an inactivated influenza vaccine.

This clonotype showed up just a few times. The chain has TRBV20-1 and TRBJ2-2; D unresolved. V was clipped by 0 bases and J by 5 bases, with 13 bases between them. Germline assignment: CDR1 DFQATT and CDR2 SNEGSKA (reference sequence). The CDR3 loop spans 15 amino acids. For the CDR3, the DNA is TGCAGTGCTAGAGATCGTAACAGCAATACCGGGGAGCTGTTTTTT. It translates to CSARDRNSNTGELFF.

This chain links TRBV14 with TRBJ2-5, with 7 bases identical to TRBD1. The CDR3 loop spans 14 amino acids. The J segment lost 5 bases and the V segment lost 1 base, leaving 4 bases of the junction unmatched. Germline CDR1 is SGHDN and CDR2 is FVKESK. CDR3 region: CASSQGVRGETQYF. DNA of the CDR3: TGTGCCAGCAGCCAAGGTGTCAGGGGGGAGACCCAGTACTTC.

The chain couples TRBV4-3 to TRBJ1-2; D remains ambiguous. This CDR3 region has 17 residues. Germline CDR1 is LGHNA and CDR2 is YSLEER. V was clipped by 7 bases and J by 8 bases, with 29 bases between them. The CDR3 spells CASTLQEGVHGDGGYTF. The DNA for the CDR3 is TGCGCCAGCACCCTCCAAGAAGGAGTCCACGGAGATGGCGGCTACACCTTC.

The sample holds a few counts of this clonotype. The chain recombines TRBV20-1 with TRBJ2-7; 8 nucleotides align to TRBD2. The CDR3 sequence is 14 residues long. V lost 6 bases, J lost 0 bases, and 7 bases stayed unmatched. CDR1 DFQATT and CDR2 SNEGSKA come from the germline V gene (reference sequence). CDR3 DNA: TGCAGTGCCACCGGACTAGCACACTCCTACGAGCAGTACTTC. It is translated as CSATGLAHSYEQYF.

This clonotype was picked up a small number of times. V is TRBV20-1 and J is TRBJ2-1, with D possibly called TRBD1 or TRBD2 (6 bases each). The V gene lost 2 bases and the J gene lost 5 bases, with 16 bases spanning the gap. The CDR3 runs 15 residues. CDR1 is DFQATT and CDR2 is SNEGSKA in the germline V gene (reference sequence). CDR3 in DNA: TGCAGTGCTAGAATGGTACAGGGAGGTCACAATGAGCAGTTCTTC. Translating it yields CSARMVQGGHNEQFF.

This clonotype was observed a handful of times. The rearrangement joins TRBV20-1 to TRBJ2-7; D is tentatively TRBD1 or TRBD2 (5 bases each). Trimming shortened V by 1 base and J by 0 bases, and 7 bases separated the two germline ends. Germline-derived CDR1 and CDR2 are DFQATT and SNEGSKA (reference sequence). The CDR3 runs 13 residues. CDR3 coding DNA: TGCAGTGCTAGAGGGGGACCCTCCTACGAGCAGTACTTC. Translating it yields CSARGGPSYEQYF.

This clonotype was recorded many times. The chain has TRBV20-1 and TRBJ1-3; possible D gene TRBD1, 6 bases. There are 14 residues in the CDR3. Germline values: CDR1 DFQATT, CDR2 SNEGSKA (reference sequence). Trimming removed 3 bases from V and 2 bases from J, with 11 bases in between. The CDR3 here is CSASQGSPGNTIYF. CDR3 nucleotide sequence: TGCAGTGCTAGCCAGGGGAGCCCTGGAAACACCATATATTTT.

The chain recombines TRBV11-2 with TRBJ2-2; 7 bases match TRBD2. The germline V gene encodes CDR1 SGHAT and CDR2 FQNNGV. The CDR3 contains 15 residues. V dropped 3 bases and J dropped 0; count of bases not matched to a gene: 1. The CDR3 region has the DNA TGTGCCAGCAGCTTTGCGGGGGCGAACACCGGGGAGCTGTTTTTT. Amino acid sequence: CASSFAGANTGELFF.

In its sample, this clonotype was seen a few times. The genes are TRBV4-2 and TRBJ2-7; maybe TRBD2 (7 bases). V dropped 4 bases and J dropped 4 bases, with 17 bases sitting between them. CDR3 length equals 15 residues. Per germline, CDR1 LGHNA and CDR2 YNFKEQ. The CDR3 loop is CASSREGGDGYEQYF. Written as DNA, the CDR3 is TGTGCCAGCAGCCGTGAAGGGGGGGATGGTTACGAGCAGTACTTC.

This clonotype has just a few counts. The V and J genes are TRBV29-1 and TRBJ2-1, with D possibly being TRBD1 or TRBD2 (5 bases each). Trimming stripped 6 bases from V and 8 bases from J, with 17 bases between. CDR1 is SQVTM, CDR2 ANQGSEA, per germline. This CDR3 is 13 amino acids long. CDR3 in DNA: TGCAGCGTGAATCCGGGACGCCTTTATGAGCAGTTCTTC. Amino acid sequence: CSVNPGRLYEQFF.

The J gene is TRBJ2-1, the V gene TRBV11-1; a weak D match, TRBD2 (7 bases). There are 18 residues in the CDR3. Germline loops: CDR1 SGHAT, CDR2 FQDESV (reference sequence). Trimming took 5 bases from V and 8 from J, leaving 28 bases between them. The CDR3 nucleotides read TGTGCCAGCAGCCCCTGGGCGCGTGGGGGGGCCCTCCGGTATGAGCAGTTCTTC. Its translation is CASSPWARGGALRYEQFF.

CDR3 amino acids: CASTLGTGVTGELFF. CDR3 nucleotides: TGTGCCAGCACCCTAGGGACAGGGGTTACCGGGGAGCTGTTTTTT. The chain recombines TRBV7-2 with TRBJ2-2; 10 bases are shared with TRBD1. Germline CDR1 SGHTA, CDR2 FQGNSA. V was clipped by 7 bases and J by 5 bases; unmatched bases: 7. This CDR3 has 15 amino acids. Drawing the rest from reference TRBV7-2 and TRBJ2-2, the complete variable domain is GAGVSQSPSNKVTEKGKDVELRCDPISGHTALYWYRQSLGQGLEFLIYFQGNSAPDKSGLPSDRFSAERTGGSVSTLTIQRTQQEDSAVYLCASTLGTGVTGELFFGEGSRLTVL.

The chain is built from TRBV5-5 and TRBJ2-7, with 7 bases matching TRBD1. The CDR3 consists of 15 residues. The trim removed 4 bases at V and 3 bases at J, leaving 10 bases unmatched. CDR1 SGHKS and CDR2 YYEKEE come from the germline V gene (reference sequence). The CDR3 sequence is CASSTHQQGIYEQYF. The CDR3 bases are TGTGCCAGCAGCACGCACCAACAGGGGATCTACGAGCAGTACTTC.

This clonotype came up many times. The genes are TRBV5-1 and TRBJ2-4; 8 bases agree with TRBD1. The V gene end was trimmed by 7 bases and the J gene end by 1 base; junction bases not matched to a gene: 4. This CDR3 contains 14 residues. Germline V gene sequence: CDR1 SGHRS, CDR2 YFSETQ. The CDR3 is CASGQGEAKNIQYF. CDR3 sequence (DNA): TGCGCCAGCGGACAGGGAGAGGCCAAAAACATTCAGTACTTC.

The table lists this clonotype with a few counts. The rearrangement links TRBV7-6 to TRBJ2-1, with a possible D match to TRBD1 (5 bases). Trimming removed 5 bases from V and 0 bases from J, with 11 bases in between. This CDR3 is 15 amino acids long. CDR1 and CDR2 from the germline V gene are SGHVS and FNYEAQ. The CDR3 DNA sequence: TGTGCCAGCAGCCCTAGACAGTCCTCCTACAATGAGCAGTTCTTC. Its translation: CASSPRQSSYNEQFF. Full variable domain (rest looked up from reference TRBV7-6 and TRBJ2-1): GAGVSQSPRYKVTKRGQDVALRCDPISGHVSLYWYRQALGQGPEFLTYFNYEAQQDKSGLPNDRFSAERPEGSISTLTIQRTEQRDSAMYRCASSPRQSSYNEQFFGPGTRLTVL.

The chain employs TRBV6-5 and TRBJ2-1; 8 nucleotides align to TRBD2. CDR3 length: 18 amino acids. In germline, CDR1 is MNHEY, CDR2 SVGAGI. The junction had 9 bases not matched to a gene; V was cut back by 2 bases and J by 0 bases. Here the CDR3 reads CASSYRTSGGASYNEQFF. In DNA, the CDR3 is TGTGCCAGCAGTTACCGGACCTCCGGGGGGGCCTCCTACAATGAGCAGTTCTTC.

This chain connects TRBV3-1 to TRBJ2-5; D gene uncertain. The CDR3 extends over 14 amino acids. In germline, CDR1 is LGHDT, CDR2 YNNKEL (reference sequence). Deletions cut 3 bases from V and 5 bases from J, with 13 bases between. The CDR3 DNA follows: TGTGCCAGCAGCCAGGACCGAAATACGGAGACCCAGTACTTC. Protein product: CASSQDRNTETQYF.

This clonotype was picked up a small number of times. The J gene is TRBJ2-1, the V gene TRBV2; possibly TRBD1 or TRBD2 for D (5 bases each). Germline-derived CDR1 and CDR2 are SNHLY and FYNNEI. The CDR3 loop spans 13 amino acids. V gave up 6 bases and J gave up 8 bases, with 14 bases separating them. The CDR3 spells CASRRTGADEQFF. The CDR3, as DNA: TGTGCCAGCAGACGGACCGGGGCGGATGAGCAGTTCTTC. The full variable domain, rest sourced from reference TRBV2 and TRBJ2-1, is EPEVTQTPSHQVTQMGQEVILRCVPISNHLYFYWYRQILGQKVEFLVSFYNNEISEKSEIFDDQFSVERPDGSNFTLKIRSTKLEDSAMYFCASRRTGADEQFFGPGTRLTVL.

This clonotype was observed many times. The chain employs TRBV5-1 and TRBJ2-7; D is undetermined. Trimming shortened V by 7 bases and J by 4 bases, and 12 bases separated the two germline ends. The V gene's germline CDR1 is SGHRS and CDR2 YFSETQ. This CDR3 is built from 12 residues. CDR3 amino acids: CASGHVGYEQYF. CDR3 nucleotides: TGCGCCAGCGGCCATGTGGGTTACGAGCAGTACTTC.

The chain links TRBV20-1 to TRBJ2-3; 14 bases agree with TRBD2. The trim removed 6 bases at V and 2 bases at J, leaving 10 bases unmatched. CDR3 length equals 17 residues. Germline CDR1 and CDR2: DFQATT and SNEGSKA (reference sequence). This CDR3 reads CSARGLAGVGNTDTQYF. CDR3 DNA: TGCAGTGCGAGGGGACTAGCGGGAGTCGGAAACACAGATACGCAGTATTTT.

This clonotype came up many times. This chain links TRBV6-2 or TRBV6-3 with TRBJ2-1, with 8 bases identical to TRBD2. This CDR3 is 13 amino acids long. The V gene's germline CDR1 is MNHEY and CDR2 SVGEGT. The V and J ends lost 10 bases and 4 bases, in that order; junction bases with no gene match: 6. CDR3 region: CATQGLVYNEQFF. The CDR3 DNA is TGTGCCACCCAGGGACTAGTTTACAATGAGCAGTTCTTC.

This clonotype was counted a few times. The rearrangement uses TRBV12-3 or TRBV12-4 and TRBJ2-7; D unresolved. Trimming shortened V by 1 base and J by 4 bases, and 8 bases separated the two germline ends. CDR3 length equals 13 residues. In DNA, the CDR3 is TGTGCCAGCAGTTTAGGGAGCAGATACGAGCAGTACTTC. It is translated as CASSLGSRYEQYF.

The chain uses TRBV20-1 and TRBJ2-1, with D possibly called TRBD1 or TRBD2 (5 bases each). V shed 3 bases and J shed 1 base, with 16 bases lying between them. Germline V gene data show CDR1 as DFQATT and CDR2 as SNEGSKA (reference sequence). The CDR3 loop spans 16 amino acids. CDR3 in amino acids: CSASLGWGRSYNEQFF. CDR3 coding DNA: TGCAGTGCTAGCCTAGGTTGGGGACGTTCCTACAATGAGCAGTTCTTC.

The rearrangement joins TRBV7-2 to TRBJ2-7, with 8 bases lining up with TRBD2. CDR1 is SGHTA, CDR2 FQGNSA, per germline. The CDR3 length is 15 residues. V dropped 4 bases and J dropped 7; count of bases not matched to a gene: 12. The CDR3, as DNA: TGTGCCAGCAGCTCCCGCGGGGGGACTGGGGGGGAGCAGTACTTC. Protein: CASSSRGGTGGEQYF.

The chain couples TRBV4-2 to TRBJ2-1; 10 bases fit TRBD2. The CDR3 is 19 amino acids. CDR1 and CDR2 from the germline V gene are LGHNA and YNFKEQ. The J segment lost 8 bases and the V segment lost 0 bases, leaving 16 bases of the junction unmatched. For the CDR3, the DNA is TGTGCCAGCAGCCAAGACCCGCTAGCGGGAGAGGAGGTGGGCTATGAGCAGTTCTTC. Protein product: CASSQDPLAGEEVGYEQFF.